What follows are 30 T cell receptor beta chains derived from one specimen sequenced in a study of T cells in localized non-small cell lung cancer. Sequenced by immunoSEQ multiplex PCR; TCRdb stores in-frame clones only, minus some. The sample holds approximately 35,000 clones, approximately 92% seen once. This specimen was peripheral blood, taken before any cancer treatment. The receptors were gathered from a female donor aged 60 or older with stage I lung adenocarcinoma.

The chain couples TRBV28 to TRBJ1-5; 11 bases agree with TRBD1. J lost 9 bases, V lost 4 bases, and 8 bases had no gene match. CDR1 MDHEN and CDR2 SYDVKM come from the germline V gene. The CDR3 runs 15 residues. The CDR3 spells CASSSGQGAVGPQHF. The CDR3 DNA sequence: TGTGCCAGCAGTTCCGGACAGGGGGCGGTTGGGCCCCAGCATTTT.

The V and J genes are TRBV6-5 and TRBJ2-7, with 10 nucleotides matching TRBD1. The CDR3 sequence is 14 residues long. J lost 2 bases, V lost 6 bases, and 4 bases had no gene match. Germline CDR1 reads MNHEY; CDR2 reads SVGAGI. The CDR3 region is CASRRGQGAYEQYF. CDR3 DNA sequence: TGTGCCAGCAGAAGAGGACAGGGGGCCTACGAGCAGTACTTC.

The chain carries TRBV5-1 and TRBJ1-1, with a tentative D call TRBD1 (5 bases). Looked up from germline, CDR1 is SGHRS and CDR2 is YFSETQ. Deletions cut 0 bases from V and 11 bases from J, with 20 bases between. This CDR3 has 15 residues. The CDR3 loop reads CASSLEASRGGRAFF. The CDR3 DNA is TGCGCCAGCAGCTTGGAGGCGTCTCGGGGCGGGCGCGCTTTCTTT. The entire variable domain, with the rest obtained from reference TRBV5-1 and TRBJ1-1, is as follows: KAGVTQTPRYLIKTRGQQVTLSCSPISGHRSVSWYQQTPGQGLQFLFEYFSETQRNKGNFPGRFSGRQFSNSRSEMNVSTLELGDSALYLCASSLEASRGGRAFFGQGTRLTVV.

CDR3 sequence (DNA): TGTGCCAGCACCTATTGGAGGGAAGCTAACTATGGCTACACCTTC. It translates to CASTYWREANYGYTF. This sequence joins TRBV7-9 and TRBJ1-2; D not certain. Germline V gene data show CDR1 as SEHNR and CDR2 as FQNEAQ (reference sequence). V shed 7 bases and J shed 0 bases, with 15 bases lying between them. This CDR3 contains 15 residues. Looking up the rest from reference TRBV7-9 and TRBJ1-2 gives the full variable domain: DTGVSQNPRHKITKRGQNVTFRCDPISEHNRLYWYRQTLGQGPEFLTYFQNEAQLEKSRLLSDRFSAERPKGSFSTLEIQRTEQGDSAMYLCASTYWREANYGYTFGSGTRLTVV.

This chain links TRBV9 with TRBJ2-7, with no clear D. The V end lost 0 bases, the J end lost 0 bases, and 7 bases lay between the germline ends. The CDR3 consists of 14 residues. Germline V CDR1 and CDR2: SGDLS, YYNGEE. DNA of the CDR3: TGTGCCAGCAGCGTAGGGCTAGGCTCCTACGAGCAGTACTTC. Encoded protein: CASSVGLGSYEQYF.

The chain carries TRBV5-1 and TRBJ2-7; 9 nucleotides agree with TRBD1. Germline CDR1 and CDR2: SGHRS and YFSETQ. With 10 bases clipped from V and 7 bases from J, the junction kept 9 bases outside the gene matches. The CDR3 extends over 12 amino acids. The CDR3 DNA reads as TGCGCCCGTGGACAGGGGCAGGAAGAGCAGTACTTC. Protein: CARGQGQEEQYF.

The chain combines TRBV5-4 with TRBJ2-7, with 9 bases identical to TRBD1. Germline V lookup: CDR1 SGHNT, CDR2 YYREEE (reference sequence). The CDR3 sequence is 14 residues long. Losses at the gene ends were 0 bases for V and 6 bases for J; bases not matched to a gene: 4. The DNA of the CDR3 is TGTGCCAGCAGCTTGGGGGGACAGGGATCCGAGCAGTACTTC. It translates to CASSLGGQGSEQYF.

The gene calls are TRBV7-2 and TRBJ1-6; D gene ambiguous. Germline V gene data show CDR1 as SGHTA and CDR2 as FQGNSA. V was trimmed by 5 bases and J by 7 bases, leaving 9 bases between them. The CDR3 loop spans 13 amino acids. The CDR3: CASSPEGNSPLHF. The CDR3 DNA reads as TGTGCCAGCAGCCCTGAAGGCAATTCACCCCTCCACTTT.

The V gene is TRBV5-1, the J gene TRBJ1-2; no clear D. CDR3 length: 14 amino acids. Trimming cost V 0 bases and J 8 bases, with 14 bases left between them. Germline CDR1 is SGHRS and CDR2 is YFSETQ. CDR3 DNA sequence: TGCGCCAGCAGCTTGGAGCCGGATAGAATGGGCTACACCTTC. Residues: CASSLEPDRMGYTF. Using reference TRBV5-1 and TRBJ1-2 for the parts outside the CDR3, the full variable domain is KAGVTQTPRYLIKTRGQQVTLSCSPISGHRSVSWYQQTPGQGLQFLFEYFSETQRNKGNFPGRFSGRQFSNSRSEMNVSTLELGDSALYLCASSLEPDRMGYTFGSGTRLTVV.

This chain links TRBV7-2 with TRBJ1-2; D perhaps matches TRBD1 (6 bases). The CDR3 contains 14 residues. V dropped 5 bases and J dropped 0 bases, with 10 bases sitting between them. Per germline, CDR1 SGHTA and CDR2 FQGNSA. CDR3 sequence reads: CASSLRTANYGYTF. For the CDR3, the DNA is TGTGCCAGCAGCCTCCGGACAGCTAACTATGGCTACACCTTC.

This clone was detected only a few times. The chain couples TRBV6-1 to TRBJ2-3; 7 bases are a match to TRBD2. The V gene end was trimmed by 8 bases and the J gene end by 4 bases; junction bases not matched to a gene: 6. The CDR3 covers 13 residues. The germline V gene has CDR1 MNHNS and CDR2 SASEGT. CDR3 protein: CASGSRGADTQYF. The CDR3 DNA sequence: TGTGCCAGCGGGAGCCGGGGGGCAGATACGCAGTATTTT.

This clone appeared once. The chain combines TRBV21-1 with TRBJ2-7; the table assigns TRBD1, which was not confirmed against the DNA. TRBV21-1 is noted as a pseudogene. The CDR3 consists of 17 residues. CDR3 loop: CASSKGGDGTGGYEQYF. The CDR3 DNA follows: TGTGCCAGCAGCAAAGGAGGAGACGGGACAGGGGGATACGAGCAGTACTTC.

V usage is TRBV5-1 and J usage is TRBJ2-2; D remains ambiguous. The CDR3 has 16 amino acids. Germline CDR1 is SGHRS and CDR2 is YFSETQ. Trimming stripped 5 bases from V and 3 bases from J, with 17 bases between. This chain's CDR3 is CASSNEASLHTGELFF. The CDR3 DNA reads as TGCGCCAGCAGTAATGAGGCTAGTTTGCACACCGGGGAGCTGTTTTTT.

The V call is TRBV9, the J call TRBJ2-4; D unresolved. V was clipped by 0 bases and J by 8 bases, with 15 bases between them. Looked up from germline, CDR1 is SGDLS and CDR2 is YYNGEE. The CDR3 loop spans 15 amino acids. This CDR3 reads CASSVGMRPEDIQYF. The CDR3, as DNA: TGTGCCAGCAGCGTAGGAATGAGACCAGAAGACATTCAGTACTTC.

The V gene is TRBV7-2, the J gene TRBJ1-3; D is unresolved. CDR1 and CDR2 (germline): SGHTA, FQGNSA. This CDR3 comprises 15 residues. V lost 0 bases to trimming and J lost 0 bases, with 6 bases between them. The CDR3 DNA follows: TGTGCCAGCAGCTTAGCTTTAAACTCTGGAAACACCATATATTTT. Translated: CASSLALNSGNTIYF.

This clone was counted a few times. The chain combines TRBV6-1 with TRBJ2-7; 7 nucleotides align to TRBD1. V lost 6 bases to trimming and J lost 6 bases; unmatched junction nucleotides: 11. Germline V gives CDR1 MNHNS, CDR2 SASEGT. This CDR3 spans 14 amino acids. CDR3 sequence: CASRQNYGTVEQYF. CDR3 in DNA: TGTGCCAGCAGACAAAACTACGGGACAGTCGAGCAGTACTTC.

The chain joins TRBV5-1 to TRBJ2-3; 7 bases map to TRBD1. Germline V gives CDR1 SGHRS, CDR2 YFSETQ. This CDR3 has 15 amino acids. The V segment lost 5 bases and the J segment 0 bases; nucleotides outside the gene matches: 6. CDR3 sequence (DNA): TGCGCCAGCAGAGGGGGCGGGCACAGCACAGATACGCAGTATTTT. This encodes CASRGGGHSTDTQYF.

J is TRBJ2-7 and V is TRBV2; TRBD2 agrees at 8 bases. Germline trimming cut 8 bases from V and 4 bases from J; bases unmatched to any gene: 13. Per germline, CDR1 SNHLY and CDR2 FYNNEI. The CDR3 extends over 15 amino acids. The CDR3 bases are TGTGCCAGCCAGTTCCGAACGGGGGGGCTTTACGAGCAGTACTTC. Its translation is CASQFRTGGLYEQYF.

V usage is TRBV6-1 and J usage is TRBJ1-4; D is possibly TRBD1 (5 bases). Trimming left V 7 bases short and J 0 bases short, with 9 bases between. Germline assignment: CDR1 MNHNS and CDR2 SASEGT. This CDR3 spans 14 amino acids. CDR3 in DNA: TGTGCCAGCACAAGGGGATCAACTAATGAAAAACTGTTTTTT. Its protein product is CASTRGSTNEKLFF.

This rearrangement joins TRBV9 to TRBJ2-7, with TRBD2 identical over 9 bases. The CDR3 sequence is 15 residues long. The germline CDR1 and CDR2 sequences are SGDLS and YYNGEE. V lost 4 bases, J lost 1 base, and 6 bases stayed unmatched. CDR3 nucleotide sequence: TGTGCCAGCAGCCTCGGACTAGCGACGTCCTACGAGCAGTACTTC. It translates to CASSLGLATSYEQYF.

Only one count was recorded for this clone. The genes are TRBV7-9 and TRBJ2-3; TRBD1 might be the D (6 bases). This CDR3 spans 14 amino acids. Per the germline V gene, CDR1 is SEHNR and CDR2 is FQNEAQ (reference sequence). Trimming took 1 base from V and 5 from J, leaving 10 bases between them. As DNA, the CDR3 is TGTGCCAGCAGCTTAGTTCAGGGGAGAGATACGCAGTATTTT. Amino acids: CASSLVQGRDTQYF.

Only one count was recorded for this clone. This rearrangement joins TRBV28 to TRBJ1-2; TRBD1 matches 7 bases. CDR1 and CDR2 (germline): MDHEN, SYDVKM. CDR3 length equals 14 residues. J was trimmed by 7 bases and V by 2 bases; bases with no gene match: 7. CDR3 protein: CASSLREGASGYTF. The CDR3 nucleotides are TGTGCCAGCAGTTTACGGGAGGGGGCGAGTGGCTACACCTTC.

V usage is TRBV19 and J usage is TRBJ1-2; 7 bases are shared with TRBD1. The CDR3 contains 12 residues. The germline gives CDR1 LNHDA, CDR2 SQIVND (reference sequence). The V segment lost 8 bases and the J segment 8 bases; nucleotides outside the gene matches: 8. The CDR3 reads CASEFTGEGYTF. In DNA form, the CDR3 reads TGTGCCAGTGAGTTTACAGGGGAAGGCTACACCTTC.

The chain employs TRBV2 and TRBJ1-6; the match to TRBD1 covers 7 bases. This CDR3 region has 14 residues. CDR1 is SNHLY, CDR2 FYNNEI, per germline. V lost 3 bases, J lost 9 bases, and 5 bases stayed unmatched. The chain's CDR3 is CASSDRTGGSPLHF. The CDR3 region has the DNA TGTGCCAGCAGTGATCGGACAGGCGGTTCACCCCTCCACTTT.

The chain is built from TRBV19 and TRBJ1-3; D is uncertain. CDR3 size: 16 residues. V was cut by 1 base and J by 2 bases, with 12 bases left in between. CDR1 is LNHDA, CDR2 SQIVND, per germline (reference sequence). The DNA for the CDR3 is TGTGCCAGTAGTATAGGCGGCACTTCGACTGGAAACACCATATATTTT. Amino acids: CASSIGGTSTGNTIYF.

This chain joins TRBV18 and TRBJ2-2, with 9 bases matching TRBD2. V gave up 9 bases and J gave up 5 bases; unmatched junction bases: 10. Germline V lookup: CDR1 KGHSH, CDR2 LQKENI. The CDR3 has 15 amino acids. In DNA, the CDR3 is TGTGCCAGTTCCAGCGGGGGGACGATAACCGGGGAGCTGTTTTTT. It is translated as CASSSGGTITGELFF. Drawing the rest from reference TRBV18 and TRBJ2-2, the complete variable domain is NAGVMQNPRHLVRRRGQEARLRCSPMKGHSHVYWYRQLPEEGLKFMVYLQKENIIDESGMPKERFSAEFPKEGPSILRIQQVVRGDSAAYFCASSSGGTITGELFFGEGSRLTVL.

The chain has TRBV30 and TRBJ2-2; D might be TRBD1 (6 bases). Germline V gives CDR1 GTSNPN, CDR2 SVGIG (reference sequence). V lost 4 bases, J lost 6 bases, and 18 bases lay in between. CDR3 length: 15 amino acids. Here the CDR3 DNA reads TGTGCCTGGATCCCCCTGGGGGCATGGGCCGGGGAGCTGTTTTTT. Its translation is CAWIPLGAWAGELFF.

This chain uses TRBV9 with TRBJ2-7; 7 nucleotides line up with TRBD2. The junction had 6 bases not matched to a gene; V was cut back by 0 bases and J by 3 bases. CDR3 length: 15 amino acids. In germline, CDR1 is SGDLS, CDR2 YYNGEE. For the CDR3, the DNA is TGTGCCAGCAGCGTAGGCTCTAGCGGAATCTACGAGCAGTACTTC. Its protein product is CASSVGSSGIYEQYF.

The V call is TRBV10-1, the J call TRBJ2-7, with D maybe TRBD1 (5 bases). V shed 7 bases and J shed 1 base, with 11 bases lying between them. The CDR3 extends over 13 amino acids. Germline CDR1 and CDR2: WNHNN and SYGVQD (reference sequence). CDR3: CASINRLSYEQYF. DNA for the CDR3: TGCGCCAGCATCAACAGGCTATCCTACGAGCAGTACTTC.

The chain employs TRBV5-1 and TRBJ2-5; 9 bases are shared with TRBD2. This CDR3 has 15 residues. Germline loops: CDR1 SGHRS, CDR2 YFSETQ. The ends lost 5 bases at V and 4 bases at J; junction bases unmatched: 9. Here the CDR3 reads CASRPSFSGGETQYF. The CDR3 region has the DNA TGCGCCAGCAGACCCTCGTTTAGCGGGGGAGAGACCCAGTACTTC.